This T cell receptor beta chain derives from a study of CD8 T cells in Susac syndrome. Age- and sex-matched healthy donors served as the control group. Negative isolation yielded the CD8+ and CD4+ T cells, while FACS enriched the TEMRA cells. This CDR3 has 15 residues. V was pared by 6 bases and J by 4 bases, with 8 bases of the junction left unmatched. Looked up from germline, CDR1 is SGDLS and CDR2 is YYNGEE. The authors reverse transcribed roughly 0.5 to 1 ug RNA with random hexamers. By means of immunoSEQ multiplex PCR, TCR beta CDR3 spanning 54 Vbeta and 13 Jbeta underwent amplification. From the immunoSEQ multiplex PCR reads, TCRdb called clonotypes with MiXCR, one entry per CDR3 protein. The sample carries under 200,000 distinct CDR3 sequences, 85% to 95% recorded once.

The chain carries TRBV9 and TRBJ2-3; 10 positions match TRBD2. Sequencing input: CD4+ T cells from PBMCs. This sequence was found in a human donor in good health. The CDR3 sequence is CASNSLAGVSDTQYF. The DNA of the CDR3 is TGTGCCAGCAACTCCCTAGCGGGAGTTTCAGATACGCAGTATTTT.